Listed below are T cell receptor beta chains from one sample, sequenced in a study of blood T cell repertoires in COVID-19. Assay used: immunoSEQ multiplex PCR; TCRdb lists only in-frame clones, some missing. Seen here are tens of thousands of clones, roughly 80% observed once, and the top ten hold roughly 2.7%. The sequenced material came from peripheral blood. These receptors were collected from a woman between 55 and 75 years old with acute or convalescent COVID-19. CDR3s include the opening cysteine and the closing phenylalanine or tryptophan. Fields, in order: V gene, clone size, J gene, D gene, CDR3 length, CDR3 DNA, CDR3 protein. D genes are given only for firm matches. Size values are once, few and many counts, or a class for expanded clones, and some rows have none.

V gene: TRBV5-8
clone size: -
J gene: TRBJ2-1
D gene: TRBD2
CDR3 length: 16
CDR3 DNA: TGTGCCAGCAGCTTTGCAGCGGGGGGGCTGTCGAATGAGCAGTTCTTC
CDR3 protein: CASSFAAGGLSNEQFF

V gene: TRBV21-1
clone size: once
J gene: TRBJ2-1
D gene: -
CDR3 length: 12
CDR3 DNA: TGTGCCAGCAGCAAAGGTGGACAGGAGCAGTTCTTC
CDR3 protein: CASSKGGQEQFF

V gene: TRBV29-1
clone size: -
J gene: TRBJ2-3
D gene: TRBD2
CDR3 length: 16
CDR3 DNA: TGCAGCGCCATGGGAGCGGGGTTCACTAGCACAGATACGCAGTATTTT
CDR3 protein: CSAMGAGFTSTDTQYF

V gene: TRBV3-1/TRBV3-2
clone size: -
J gene: TRBJ2-3
D gene: TRBD2
CDR3 length: 17
CDR3 DNA: TGTGCCAGCAGCCCCCCTAGGTTTAGCGGGGGATCAGATACGCAGTATTTT
CDR3 protein: CASSPPRFSGGSDTQYF

V gene: TRBV11-3
clone size: -
J gene: TRBJ2-1
D gene: -
CDR3 length: 15
CDR3 DNA: TGTGCCAGCAGCCCAATCCTCGGGGTCCGGGGGGAGCAGTTCTTC
CDR3 protein: CASSPILGVRGEQFF

V gene: TRBV9
clone size: -
J gene: TRBJ2-7
D gene: TRBD2
CDR3 length: 16
CDR3 DNA: TGTGCCAGCAGCGTAGAGCCTAGCGGGGGATCCTACGAGCAGTACTTC
CDR3 protein: CASSVEPSGGSYEQYF

V gene: TRBV20-1
clone size: once
J gene: TRBJ1-5
D gene: TRBD1
CDR3 length: 15
CDR3 DNA: TGCAGTGCTAGTACCGGGACAGGGGTTGGTCAGCCCCAGCATTTT
CDR3 protein: CSASTGTGVGQPQHF

V gene: TRBV6-5
clone size: -
J gene: TRBJ1-2
D gene: -
CDR3 length: 13
CDR3 DNA: TGTGCCAGCAGTAAAACCGCGATCTATGGCTACACCTTC
CDR3 protein: CASSKTAIYGYTF

V gene: TRBV20-1
clone size: -
J gene: TRBJ2-7
D gene: -
CDR3 length: 12
CDR3 DNA: TGCAGTGCTAGTTCAGGGGACCGGGAGCAGTACTTC
CDR3 protein: CSASSGDREQYF

V gene: TRBV4-2
clone size: once
J gene: TRBJ2-5
D gene: TRBD2
CDR3 length: 15
CDR3 DNA: TGTGCCAGCAGCCAAGTCGCGCTAGCGGGAGAGACCCAGTACTTC
CDR3 protein: CASSQVALAGETQYF

V gene: TRBV2
clone size: -
J gene: TRBJ2-1
D gene: -
CDR3 length: 17
CDR3 DNA: TGTGCCAGCAGTGAACCCCCGCAGGGTTCGGGTTACAATGAGCAGTTCTTC
CDR3 protein: CASSEPPQGSGYNEQFF

V gene: TRBV27
clone size: -
J gene: TRBJ1-1
D gene: TRBD1
CDR3 length: 14
CDR3 DNA: TGTGCCAGCAGTTCCTCCGGGACAGGGGGTGCGGCTTTCTTT
CDR3 protein: CASSSSGTGGAAFF

V gene: TRBV19
clone size: few
J gene: TRBJ1-5
D gene: -
CDR3 length: 12
CDR3 DNA: TGTGCCAGTAGTATCTACAATCAGCCCCAGCATTTT
CDR3 protein: CASSIYNQPQHF

V gene: TRBV29-1
clone size: -
J gene: TRBJ1-2
D gene: TRBD1
CDR3 length: 10
CDR3 DNA: TGCAGCGTACGAACGGACAGGGCAATTTTC
CDR3 protein: CSVRTDRAIF

V gene: TRBV29-1
clone size: -
J gene: TRBJ1-1
D gene: -
CDR3 length: 10
CDR3 DNA: TGCAGCGCCAGGGTGGTTGAAGCTTTCTTT
CDR3 protein: CSARVVEAFF